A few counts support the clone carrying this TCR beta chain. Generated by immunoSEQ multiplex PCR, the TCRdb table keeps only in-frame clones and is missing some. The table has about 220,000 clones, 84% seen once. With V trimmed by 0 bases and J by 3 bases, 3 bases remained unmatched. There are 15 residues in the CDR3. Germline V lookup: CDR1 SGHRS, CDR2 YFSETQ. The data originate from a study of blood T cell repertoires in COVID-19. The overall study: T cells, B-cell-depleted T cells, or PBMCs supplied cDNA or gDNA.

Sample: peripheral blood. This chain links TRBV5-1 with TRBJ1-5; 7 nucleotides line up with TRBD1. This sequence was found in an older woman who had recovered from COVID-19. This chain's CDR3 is CASSLGTGINQPQHF. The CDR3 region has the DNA TGCGCCAGCAGCTTGGGGACAGGCATCAATCAGCCCCAGCATTTT.